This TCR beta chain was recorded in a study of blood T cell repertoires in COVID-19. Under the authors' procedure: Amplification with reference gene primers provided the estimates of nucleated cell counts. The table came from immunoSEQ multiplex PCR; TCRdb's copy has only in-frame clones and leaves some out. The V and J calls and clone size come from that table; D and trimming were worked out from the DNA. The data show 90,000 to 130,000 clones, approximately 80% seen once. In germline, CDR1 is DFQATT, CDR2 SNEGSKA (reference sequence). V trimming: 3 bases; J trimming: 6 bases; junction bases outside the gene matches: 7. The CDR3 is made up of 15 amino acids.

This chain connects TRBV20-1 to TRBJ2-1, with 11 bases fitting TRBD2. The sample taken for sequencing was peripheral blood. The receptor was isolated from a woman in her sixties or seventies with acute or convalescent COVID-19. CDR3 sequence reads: CSASNPSGRSNEQFF. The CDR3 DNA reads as TGCAGTGCTAGTAATCCTAGCGGGAGGTCCAATGAGCAGTTCTTC.